Listed below are T cell receptor beta chains from one sample, sequenced in a study of glioma-infiltrating T cells after dendritic cell vaccination. Profiled with immunoSEQ multiplex PCR; TCRdb holds only in-frame clones, not every one. The profile shows 95,000 or so clones, around 85% of them singletons. The source was blood, collected before dendritic cell vaccination. The origin of the receptors is a human donor with glioblastoma. CDR3s include the opening cysteine and the closing phenylalanine or tryptophan. The D gene is left open where the match is weak. Clone size is stated in some rows and not others, as once, few, many or a class when expanded.

cdr3_nt cdr3_aa cdr3_length d_call clone_size j_call v_call
TGCGCCAGCAGCCAAGATCCCGGTTGGGAGACCCAGTACTTC CASSQDPGWETQYF 14 . once TRBJ2-5 TRBV4-1
TGCGCCAGCAGCCTCCTGGGGGCGGGTAGCTCCTACGAGCAGTACTTC CASSLLGAGSSYEQYF 16 . . TRBJ2-7 TRBV4-1
TGCGCCAGCAGCCAAGTCCCGGGACTAATGACCTACGAGCAGTACTTC CASSQVPGLMTYEQYF 16 TRBD2 . TRBJ2-7 TRBV4-1
TGTGCCAGTAGTGAGCGGGAGGAGGACTCTTACAATGAGCAGTTCTTC CASSEREEDSYNEQFF 16 TRBD2 once TRBJ2-1 TRBV19
TGCGCCAGCAGCCAAGACAGGGGGGATACTGAAGCTTTCTTT CASSQDRGDTEAFF 14 TRBD1 . TRBJ1-1 TRBV4-1
TGCGCCAGCAGCCAAGAGGCCTCGGTACTCGGCGGCCAGTACTTC CASSQEASVLGGQYF 15 . . TRBJ2-5 TRBV4-1
TGTGCCAGCAGCTTGTGGACTCAGCCTGGAAACACCATATATTTT CASSLWTQPGNTIYF 15 . . TRBJ1-3 TRBV7-9
TGCAGCGTTGATAGTCTTGGTTGGGGGGGCGGAGGCTACACCTTC CSVDSLGWGGGGYTF 15 . . TRBJ1-2 TRBV29-1
TGTGCCAGTACCGCCGGCACAGGGAGCAACTATGGCTACACCTTC CASTAGTGSNYGYTF 15 . . TRBJ1-2 TRBV19
TGTGCCTCGGTCTTGAACACTGAAGCTTTCTTT CASVLNTEAFF 11 . . TRBJ1-1 TRBV30
TGTGCCAGCTCACCTTCCGGAGGGGATCAGCCCCAGCATTTT CASSPSGGDQPQHF 14 . . TRBJ1-5 TRBV18
TGCGCCAGCAGCGGCAGGGTGCGGACTGAAGCTTTCTTT CASSGRVRTEAFF 13 . . TRBJ1-1 TRBV5-1
TGTACGTCCGGGGGAGCGGGGCTTGGCGAGCAGTACTTC CTSGGAGLGEQYF 13 TRBD2 . TRBJ2-7 TRBV6-6
TGTGCCTGGAGTGTACGAGGGAGGGGCATTTGGGCAGATACGCAGTATTTT CAWSVRGRGIWADTQYF 17 TRBD2 . TRBJ2-3 TRBV30
TGTGCCAGCAGCTTAGCGGCAGCGGGAGTCCGGTTCTTC CASSLAAAGVRFF 13 TRBD2 . TRBJ2-1 TRBV7-2
TGTGCCAGCAGCACGGGACTAGCGGGCACTGAGCAGTTCTTC CASSTGLAGTEQFF 14 TRBD2 . TRBJ2-1 TRBV5-6
TGTGCCAGCAGTTACACGACTGGAACGAACACTGAAGCTTTCTTT CASSYTTGTNTEAFF 15 . . TRBJ1-1 TRBV6-5
TGTGCCAGCAGCAAAAGACCGGGACAGGGAAGAGAGACCCAGTACTTC CASSKRPGQGRETQYF 16 TRBD1 . TRBJ2-5 TRBV11-3
TGCGCCAGCAGTCGGACAGGGGGCTACAATGAGCAGTTCTTC CASSRTGGYNEQFF 14 TRBD1 few TRBJ2-1 TRBV10-2
TGCGCCAGCAGTTCTTTAACCCAGGGGGCGGGGAACATTCAGTACTTC CASSSLTQGAGNIQYF 16 TRBD1 . TRBJ2-4 TRBV5-1
TGTGCCAGCAGTGTATCTAGACAGCAGTTCTTC CASSVSRQQFF 11 . . TRBJ2-1 TRBV25-1
TGTGCCATCAGGGACATTGATAGCAATCAGCCCCAGCATTTT CAIRDIDSNQPQHF 14 . few TRBJ1-5 TRBV10-3
TGTGCCAGCAGCCCCGCAACGGGGACAGGGCGAGGCTACACCTTC CASSPATGTGRGYTF 15 TRBD1 . TRBJ1-2 TRBV5-4
TGTGCCAGCAGCAGAAGATGGGCTTCACCCCTCCACTTT CASSRRWASPLHF 13 . many TRBJ1-6 TRBV5-6
TGCGCCAGCTCCCTTTCGGTAGCGGGGAACAATGAGCAGTTCTTC CASSLSVAGNNEQFF 15 TRBD2 . TRBJ2-1 TRBV10-1
TGTGCCAGTAGTATTGGACAACAGAGGACTGAAGCTTTCTTT CASSIGQQRTEAFF 14 . . TRBJ1-1 TRBV19
TGCGCCAGCAGCTTCATGGCAGGGGATTCCTACGAGCAGTACTTC CASSFMAGDSYEQYF 15 . once TRBJ2-7 TRBV5-1
TGTGCCAGCAGTGTCAAGACAGGGATCCCCTACGAGCAGTACTTC CASSVKTGIPYEQYF 15 TRBD1 . TRBJ2-7 TRBV25-1
TGTGCCAGCAGCTACCCACTAGCGGGAGGGGACAATGAGCAGTTCTTC CASSYPLAGGDNEQFF 16 TRBD2 . TRBJ2-1 TRBV5-4
TGCGCCAGCAGCCAACCCGACAGGGGGGATAACAATGAGCAGTTCTTC CASSQPDRGDNNEQFF 16 TRBD1 . TRBJ2-1 TRBV4-1
TGCAGCGTTGCCTTTTCGGGGGGGATCACAGATACGCAGTATTTT CSVAFSGGITDTQYF 15 TRBD2 . TRBJ2-3 TRBV29-1
TGTGCCAGCAGTGAAGCTTCGAACAGGGCGGGCTATGGCTACACCTTC CASSEASNRAGYGYTF 16 . . TRBJ1-2 TRBV6-1
TGTGCCAGCAGTCTACCAGGATCCTACGAGCAGTACTTC CASSLPGSYEQYF 13 . . TRBJ2-7 TRBV6-5
TGCGCCAGCAGCCGTCCTTCGGAGGACGCTTTCTTT CASSRPSEDAFF 12 . . TRBJ1-1 TRBV5-1
TGTGCCAGCAGCCAGAGGAGGGCAAGGGAAGAGACCCAGTACTTC CASSQRRAREETQYF 15 . few TRBJ2-5 TRBV4-2
TGTGCCAGCAGCGTAGGCGGGGGGTCGTATGGCTACACCTTC CASSVGGGSYGYTF 14 . . TRBJ1-2 TRBV9
TGTGCCAGCAGGGGAATAGCGGGGGGCACCGGGGAGCTGTTTTTT CASRGIAGGTGELFF 15 TRBD2 . TRBJ2-2 TRBV2
TGCAGCGTGAAGGAGGGGTACGAGCAGTACTTC CSVKEGYEQYF 11 . . TRBJ2-7 TRBV29-1
TGTGCCAGCAGTTTGGGGCAGGGTTTTGAAGCTTTCTTT CASSLGQGFEAFF 13 . . TRBJ1-1 TRBV28
TGTGCCAGCAGCCCAGTTTTTACTAGCGGGGTTTACAATGAGCAGTTCTTC CASSPVFTSGVYNEQFF 17 TRBD2 . TRBJ2-1 TRBV7-9
TGTGCCAGTAGCTTAGACAGGGGAGGAACAGATACGCAGTATTTT CASSLDRGGTDTQYF 15 TRBD1 . TRBJ2-3 TRBV19
TGTGCCAGCAGTTACCAACAGGGGGAAGCTTTCTTT CASSYQQGEAFF 12 TRBD1 . TRBJ1-1 TRBV6-6
TGTGCCAGCAGCGTAGTCGGCTTAGGGGGGGGGCGGTTAGATGAGCAGTTCTTC CASSVVGLGGGRLDEQFF 18 . . TRBJ2-1 TRBV9
TGCGCCAGCAGCCAAGAAACAGGGACCAATGAGCAGTTCTTC CASSQETGTNEQFF 14 . . TRBJ2-1 TRBV4-1
TGTGCCAGCAGCCACCGGGACAGGCATTATGGCTACACCTTC CASSHRDRHYGYTF 14 TRBD1 . TRBJ1-2 TRBV7-8
TGTGCCAGCAGCCTACAATCGGCCAGGGGGCGGGAGACCCAGTACTTC CASSLQSARGRETQYF 16 TRBD1 . TRBJ2-5 TRBV7-7
TGCGCCAGCAGCTCTCGACAGGGGGAATACTACAATGAGCAGTTCTTC CASSSRQGEYYNEQFF 16 TRBD1 . TRBJ2-1 TRBV5-1
TGTGCCAGTAGTCCGGGACACGAAATCCCCCGCCAGCCCCAGCATTTT CASSPGHEIPRQPQHF 16 . . TRBJ1-5 TRBV19
TGTGCCAGCAGCTTGGGACAGGGCGTCTATGGCTACACCTTC CASSLGQGVYGYTF 14 TRBD1 . TRBJ1-2 TRBV5-4
TGTGCCAGCAGCTCCCAAGTAGCGGGGGGGCCTGGGGAGCTGTTTTTT CASSSQVAGGPGELFF 16 TRBD2 . TRBJ2-2 TRBV7-9
TGTGCCAGCAGTTTCCAGGGTGGGAACACTGAAGCTTTCTTT CASSFQGGNTEAFF 14 . . TRBJ1-1 TRBV6-6
TGTGCCTGGAGTGTACGCGGGATCCGCACAGATACGCAGTATTTT CAWSVRGIRTDTQYF 15 . . TRBJ2-3 TRBV30
TGTGCCAGTAGTGGACGACTAGCGGAGGATCGAGGGGGGGAGACCCAGTACTTC CASSGRLAEDRGGETQYF 18 TRBD2 . TRBJ2-5 TRBV19
TGTGCTAGTGGGCCCCCCACAGGGCCACGCACAGATACGCAGTATTTT CASGPPTGPRTDTQYF 16 . . TRBJ2-3 TRBV12-5
TGTGCCAGCAGACCTAGGACTAGCGGGTATACGCAGTATTTT CASRPRTSGYTQYF 14 TRBD2 . TRBJ2-3 TRBV7-9
TGCGCCAGCAGCCCGGAGGGACAGGGTATGAACACTGAAGCTTTCTTT CASSPEGQGMNTEAFF 16 TRBD1 . TRBJ1-1 TRBV5-1
TGTGCCAGCAGAGCTTCAGGGGGCGGCCCTGAAGCTTTCTTT CASRASGGGPEAFF 14 TRBD1 . TRBJ1-1 TRBV7-3
TGTGCCAGTAGTATAGGGGGTAGCGGGGTTAGCTCCTACGAGCAGTACTTC CASSIGGSGVSSYEQYF 17 TRBD2 . TRBJ2-7 TRBV19